This TCR beta chain was captured by sequencing in a study of blood T cell repertoires in COVID-19. In the original processing: Counts of nucleated cells, estimated from reference gene primer amplification, were obtained. Profiled with immunoSEQ multiplex PCR; TCRdb holds only in-frame clones, not every one. V, J and clone size are those of that table, while D and trimming were read from the DNA. The table includes over 150,000 clones, 83% detected once. Germline V gives CDR1 LGHDT, CDR2 YNNKEL (reference sequence). The CDR3 has 16 residues. J lost 6 bases, V lost 5 bases, and 12 bases had no gene match.

The clonotype originates from a woman older than 75 with acute or convalescent COVID-19. The rearrangement uses TRBV3-1 (or the pseudogene TRBV3-2) and TRBJ2-1; 8 bases align to TRBD2. The source material was peripheral blood. CDR3 residues: CASSSQTGLVINEQFF. The DNA for the CDR3 is TGTGCCAGCAGCTCGCAAACGGGACTAGTGATCAATGAGCAGTTCTTC.